This TCR beta chain was observed in a study of cytomegalovirus exposure and HLA in healthy donors. With 60 Vbeta and 13 Jbeta primers, the PCR was carried out. Repertoires were generated with immunoSEQ multiplex PCR, while TCRdb's copy carries only in-frame clones and drops some. The table shows 100,000 to 150,000 clones, with about 80% occurring only once. A word on this clone: The antigen is not known.

V lost 6 bases and J lost 5, with 14 bases in between. In germline, CDR1 is LNHDA, CDR2 SQIVND (reference sequence). This CDR3 has 15 residues. Whole-study findings and limits: A link between a missense DCLRE1C variant and TCR beta V- and J-gene trimming emerged from a later analysis.

This clonotype originated in a woman aged 35 to 49 in good health and CMV-seropositive. The chain couples TRBV19 to TRBJ1-6, with a tentative D call TRBD1 (6 bases). Sequencing input: PBMCs. In nucleotides, the CDR3 is TGTGCCAGTAGGGAGCGGCAGGGGAATAATTCACCCCTCCACTTT. Translation gives CASRERQGNNSPLHF.